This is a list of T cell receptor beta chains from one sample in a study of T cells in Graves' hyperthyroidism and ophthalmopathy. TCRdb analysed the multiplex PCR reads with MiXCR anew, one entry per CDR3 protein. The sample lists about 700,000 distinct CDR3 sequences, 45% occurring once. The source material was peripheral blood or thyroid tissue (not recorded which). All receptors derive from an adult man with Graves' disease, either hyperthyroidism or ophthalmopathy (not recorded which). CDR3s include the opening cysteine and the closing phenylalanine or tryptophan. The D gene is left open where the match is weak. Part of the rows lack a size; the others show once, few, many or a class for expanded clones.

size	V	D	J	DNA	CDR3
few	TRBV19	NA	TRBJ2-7	TGTGCCAGTAGGTCTTCGGGACAACGCTCCTACGAGCAGTACTTC	CASRSSGQRSYEQYF
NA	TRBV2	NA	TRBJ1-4	TGTGCCAGCCTGGAAGACTGGTGGGCGCGTGGACTGTTTTTT	CASLEDWWARGLFF
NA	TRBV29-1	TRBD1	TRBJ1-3	TGCAGCGTAACCGGGACAGTCTCTGGAAACACCATATATTTT	CSVTGTVSGNTIYF
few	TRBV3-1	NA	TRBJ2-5	TGTGCCAGCAGCCAAGTAAACGGAGAGACCCAGTACTTC	CASSQVNGETQYF
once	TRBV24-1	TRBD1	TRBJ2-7	TGTGCCACCAGTGAGGCGACAGGGGGGCGACCCTACGAGCAGTACTTC	CATSEATGGRPYEQYF
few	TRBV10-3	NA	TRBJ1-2	TGTGCCAGCAGGGGCGCGGCTCAATATGGCTACACCTTC	CASRGAAQYGYTF
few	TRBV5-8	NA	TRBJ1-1	TGTGCCAGCAGCTTGGACTATGGGGGGAACACTGAAGCTTTCTTT	CASSLDYGGNTEAFF
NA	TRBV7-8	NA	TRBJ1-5	TGTGCCAGCAGCTTACCAGGGCCAGGACAGCCCCAGCATTTT	CASSLPGPGQPQHF
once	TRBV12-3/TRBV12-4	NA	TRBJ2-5	TGTGCCAGCAGTTTTGGGACGGAGAAAGAGACCCAGTGCTTC	CASSFGTEKETQCF
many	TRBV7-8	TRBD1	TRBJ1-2	TGTGCCAGCAGCCGTGACAGGGACTATGGCTACACCTTC	CASSRDRDYGYTF
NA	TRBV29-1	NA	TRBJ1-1	TGCAGCGTTGAAGAATTTGGGACCGTGGGCACTGAAGCTTTCTTT	CSVEEFGTVGTEAFF
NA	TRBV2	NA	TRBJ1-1	TGTGCCAGCCGGGGGCCGACTGAAGCTTTCTTT	CASRGPTEAFF
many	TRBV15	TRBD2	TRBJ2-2	TGTGCCACCAGCAGTGCTAGCGGGAGGAAGGGCGGGGAGCTGTTTTTT	CATSSASGRKGGELFF
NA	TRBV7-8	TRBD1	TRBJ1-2	TGTGCCAGCAGCCCAAACCCCGGGACAGAATATGGCTACACCTTC	CASSPNPGTEYGYTF
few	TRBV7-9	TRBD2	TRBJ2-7	TGTGCCAGCAGCTTTGCTGGGACTAGCGGGAACTACGAGCAGTACTTC	CASSFAGTSGNYEQYF
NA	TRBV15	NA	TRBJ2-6	TGTGCCACCAGCAGTGTGACAGGTTCAGGGGCCAACGTCCTGACTTTC	CATSSVTGSGANVLTF
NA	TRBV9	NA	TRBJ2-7	TGTGCCAGCAGCCAAGGGCATGCCTACGAGCAGTACTTC	CASSQGHAYEQYF
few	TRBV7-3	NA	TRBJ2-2	TGTGCCAGCAGCTTAAATAGCCTCTTGAACACCGGGGAGCTGTTTTTT	CASSLNSLLNTGELFF
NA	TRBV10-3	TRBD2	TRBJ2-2	TGTGCCATAAGCGGGACTGACGGGGAGCTGTTTTTT	CAISGTDGELFF
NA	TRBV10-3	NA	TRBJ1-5	TGTGCCAGCTCACCACCGGCTACTATCCCCCAGCATTTT	CASSPPATIPQHF
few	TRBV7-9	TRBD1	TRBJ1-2	TGTGCCAGCAGCCCCTTCACCGGGACAGGCTCTAACTATGGCTACACCTTC	CASSPFTGTGSNYGYTF
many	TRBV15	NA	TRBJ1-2	TGTGCCACCAGCAGAGATCCCCAGGGAGGGGGCTACACCTTC	CATSRDPQGGGYTF
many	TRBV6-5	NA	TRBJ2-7	TGTGCCAGCAGGGTGACAGGGACTGGCTACGAGCAGTACTTC	CASRVTGTGYEQYF
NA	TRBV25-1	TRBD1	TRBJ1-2	TGTGCCAGCAGTGTCACAACAGGGGATGGCTACACCTTC	CASSVTTGDGYTF
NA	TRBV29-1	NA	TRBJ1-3	TGCAGCGTAGGGGGTGGAAACACCATATATTTT	CSVGGGNTIYF
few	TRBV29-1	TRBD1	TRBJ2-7	TGCAGCGCACAGACAGGGGCCTACGAGCAGTACTTC	CSAQTGAYEQYF
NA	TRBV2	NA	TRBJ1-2	TGTGCCAGCAGACAGGACGGGGGAGCCGGCTACACCTTC	CASRQDGGAGYTF
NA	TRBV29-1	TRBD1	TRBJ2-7	TGCAGCGTCAATCAGGGGGCCTCCTACGAGCAGTACTTC	CSVNQGASYEQYF
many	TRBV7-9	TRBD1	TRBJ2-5	TGTGCCAGCAGCTTACAGGGGGCAGAGACCCAGTACTTC	CASSLQGAETQYF
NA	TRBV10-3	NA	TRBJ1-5	TGTGCCAGCAGTTACAGTGGCAGCGTGAGCAATCAGCCCCAGCATTTT	CASSYSGSVSNQPQHF
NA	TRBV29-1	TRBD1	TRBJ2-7	TGCAGCGTGGCGGGACAGGGGGCGAAAACATCCTACGAGCAGTACTTC	CSVAGQGAKTSYEQYF
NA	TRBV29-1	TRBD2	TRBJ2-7	TGCAGCGTTTACGGGAGGGGGGGCGAGCAGTACTTC	CSVYGRGGEQYF
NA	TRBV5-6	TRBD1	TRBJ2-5	TGTGCCAGCAGCTTGGTAACGACAGGGGGCGAGACCCAGTACTTC	CASSLVTTGGETQYF
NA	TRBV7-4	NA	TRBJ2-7	TGTGCCAGCAGCTTAGTCGTACCGGAAGAGCAGTACTTC	CASSLVVPEEQYF
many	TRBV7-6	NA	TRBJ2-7	TGTGCCAGCGGGGAGGGGGGCCGTGGCTACGAGCAGTACTTC	CASGEGGRGYEQYF
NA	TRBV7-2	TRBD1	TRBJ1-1	TGTGCCAGCAGCCGAAGGACAGGGACCCACACTGAAGCTTTCTTT	CASSRRTGTHTEAFF
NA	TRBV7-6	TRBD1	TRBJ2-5	TGTGCCAGCAGGGGACCGGGACAGGGGGCGGGGGAGACCCAGTACTTC	CASRGPGQGAGETQYF
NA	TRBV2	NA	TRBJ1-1	TGTGCCTGGAGTGGTCGGGACTCCTTGTGGACTGAAGCTTTCTTT	CAWSGRDSLWTEAFF
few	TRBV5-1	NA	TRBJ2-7	TGCGCCAGCAGCTTGGCAACAGGAAACTACGAGCAGTACTTC	CASSLATGNYEQYF
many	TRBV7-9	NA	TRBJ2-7	TGTGCCAGCAGCGAGAGTATGGGTGGCTCCTACGAGCAGTACTTC	CASSESMGGSYEQYF
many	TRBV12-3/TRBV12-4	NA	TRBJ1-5	TGTGCCAGCAGTTTAGCGCTGGACGGGACCAATCAGCCCCAGCATTTT	CASSLALDGTNQPQHF
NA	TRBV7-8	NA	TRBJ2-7	TGTGCCTGGAGTGTACAGGTTTCCGAGCAGTACTTC	CAWSVQVSEQYF
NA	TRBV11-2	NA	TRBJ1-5	TGTGCCAGCAGCCACGACAGGCCGGGACAGCCCCAGCATTTT	CASSHDRPGQPQHF
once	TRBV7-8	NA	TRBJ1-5	TGTGCCAGCAGCTGGGAAGAGGGAAGCAATCAGCCCCAGCATTTT	CASSWEEGSNQPQHF
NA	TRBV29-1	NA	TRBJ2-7	TGCAGCGTTGTCGGAAAAGGGCGCCACGAGCAGTACTTC	CSVVGKGRHEQYF
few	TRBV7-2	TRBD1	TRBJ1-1	TGTGCCAGCAGGGAAACACAGGGGGCGACTGAAGCTTTCTTT	CASRETQGATEAFF
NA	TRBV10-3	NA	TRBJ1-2	TGTGCCATTGCCCCCGACACTAACTATGGCTACACCTTC	CAIAPDTNYGYTF
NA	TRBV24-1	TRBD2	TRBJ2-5	TGTGCCACCAGTGACCCTGGACTAGCGGGAGACGAGACCCAGTACTTC	CATSDPGLAGDETQYF
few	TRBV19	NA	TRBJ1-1	TGTGCCAGTAGTACAACCCTGGCGGCGAACACTGAAGCTTTCTTT	CASSTTLAANTEAFF
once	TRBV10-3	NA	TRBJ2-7	TGTGCCATCAGTGAAGCTGGATCCTACGAGCAGTACTTC	CAISEAGSYEQYF
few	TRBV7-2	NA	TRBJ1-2	TGTGCCAGCAGCGTGACAGGCAATCCTAACTATGGCTACACCTTC	CASSVTGNPNYGYTF